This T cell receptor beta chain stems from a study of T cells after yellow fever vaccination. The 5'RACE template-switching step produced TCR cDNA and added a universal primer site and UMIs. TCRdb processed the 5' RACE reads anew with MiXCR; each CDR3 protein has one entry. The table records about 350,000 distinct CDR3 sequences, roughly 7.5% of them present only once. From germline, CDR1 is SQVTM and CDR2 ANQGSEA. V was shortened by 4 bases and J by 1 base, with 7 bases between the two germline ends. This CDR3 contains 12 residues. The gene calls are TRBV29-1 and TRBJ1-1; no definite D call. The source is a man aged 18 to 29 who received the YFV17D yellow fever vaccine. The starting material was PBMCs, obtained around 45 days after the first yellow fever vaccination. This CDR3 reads CSVVGRNTEAFF. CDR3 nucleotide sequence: TGCAGCGTTGTTGGGCGGAACACTGAAGCTTTCTTT.